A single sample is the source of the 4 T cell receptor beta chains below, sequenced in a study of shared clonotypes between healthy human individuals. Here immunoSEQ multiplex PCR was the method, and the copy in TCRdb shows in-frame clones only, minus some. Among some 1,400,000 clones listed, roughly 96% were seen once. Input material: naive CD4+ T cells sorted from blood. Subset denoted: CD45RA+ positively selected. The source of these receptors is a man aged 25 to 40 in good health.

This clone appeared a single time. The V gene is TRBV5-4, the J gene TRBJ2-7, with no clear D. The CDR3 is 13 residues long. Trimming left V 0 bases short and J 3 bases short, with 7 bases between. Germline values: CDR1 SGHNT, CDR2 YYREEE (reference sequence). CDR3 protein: CASSLEVHYEQYF. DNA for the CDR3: TGTGCCAGCAGCTTGGAAGTCCACTACGAGCAGTACTTC.

CDR3 sequence reads: CASSLESGPTYEQYF. The CDR3 coding sequence is TGTGCCAGCAGCTTAGAATCGGGGCCGACCTACGAGCAGTACTTC. The chain joins TRBV7-8 to TRBJ2-7; D is perhaps TRBD1 or TRBD2 (5 bases each). The CDR3 runs to 15 residues. The germline gives CDR1 SGHVS, CDR2 FQNEAQ. The V and J ends lost 1 base and 2 bases respectively, with 12 bases between them.

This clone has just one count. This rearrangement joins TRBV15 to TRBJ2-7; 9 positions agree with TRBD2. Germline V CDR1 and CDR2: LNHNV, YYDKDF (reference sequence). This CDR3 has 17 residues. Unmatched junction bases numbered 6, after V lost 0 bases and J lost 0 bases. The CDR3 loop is CATSRDKGLARSYEQYF. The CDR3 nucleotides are TGTGCCACCAGCAGAGATAAGGGACTAGCCCGCTCCTACGAGCAGTACTTC.

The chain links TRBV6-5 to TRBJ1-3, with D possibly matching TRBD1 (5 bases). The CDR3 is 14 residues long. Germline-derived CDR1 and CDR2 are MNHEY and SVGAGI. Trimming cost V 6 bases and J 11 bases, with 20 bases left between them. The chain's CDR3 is CASSLDSLLNPIYF. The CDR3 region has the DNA TGTGCCAGCAGCCTTGACAGCCTATTGAATCCCATATATTTT.